This is a list of T cell receptor beta chains from one sample in a study of cytomegalovirus exposure and HLA in healthy donors. Sequencing used immunoSEQ multiplex PCR; TCRdb keeps in-frame clones, though not all of them. The sample comprises 90,000 or so clones, 85% of which are singletons, and approximately 22% rests with the top ten. Material: PBMCs. These TCRs come from a man aged 18 to 29 in good health and CMV-seropositive. Each CDR3 is given with its conserved first and last residue. Fields, in order: J gene, V gene, CDR3 length, clone size, D gene, CDR3 DNA, CDR3 protein. A D gene is named only where the DNA matches it firmly. A clone size is listed for some rows: how often the clone was seen (once, few, many), or a class if it is expanded.

j_gene: TRBJ1-1
v_gene: TRBV7-9
len: 14
abundance: NA
d_gene: NA
CDR3nt: TGTGCCAGCAGTCGGGGGGCGGGGAACACTGAAGCTTTCTTT
CDR3aa: CASSRGAGNTEAFF

j_gene: TRBJ2-7
v_gene: TRBV27
len: 12
abundance: few
d_gene: NA
CDR3nt: TGTGCCAGCAGTGGAGACAGCTACGAGCAGTACTTC
CDR3aa: CASSGDSYEQYF

j_gene: TRBJ2-1
v_gene: TRBV7-9
len: 16
abundance: NA
d_gene: TRBD1
CDR3nt: TGTGCCAGCAGGGGGGGACAGGACCGCTCCTACAATGAGCAGTTCTTC
CDR3aa: CASRGGQDRSYNEQFF

j_gene: TRBJ2-5
v_gene: TRBV27
len: 15
abundance: NA
d_gene: NA
CDR3nt: TGTGCCAGCAGTTTACGACTGGACAACCAAGAGACCCAGTACTTC
CDR3aa: CASSLRLDNQETQYF

j_gene: TRBJ2-4
v_gene: TRBV5-6
len: 15
abundance: NA
d_gene: TRBD1
CDR3nt: TGTGCCAGCAGTCGTTCCCCGGGACAGGGGGACATTCAGTACTTC
CDR3aa: CASSRSPGQGDIQYF

j_gene: TRBJ2-5
v_gene: TRBV6-5
len: 15
abundance: NA
d_gene: TRBD2
CDR3nt: TGTGCCAGCACCTCCCCCGGGGGGGGGCAAGAGACCCAGTACTTC
CDR3aa: CASTSPGGGQETQYF

j_gene: TRBJ2-7
v_gene: TRBV29-1
len: 15
abundance: NA
d_gene: TRBD2
CDR3nt: TGCAGCGTTGAAGCCCGGACTAGCGGGATATACGAGCAGTACTTC
CDR3aa: CSVEARTSGIYEQYF

j_gene: TRBJ2-2
v_gene: TRBV18
len: 17
abundance: NA
d_gene: TRBD2
CDR3nt: TGTGCCAGCTCACCTTATGCGGCGGGAGTGAACACCGGGGAGCTGTTTTTT
CDR3aa: CASSPYAAGVNTGELFF

j_gene: TRBJ2-1
v_gene: TRBV7-3
len: 15
abundance: NA
d_gene: NA
CDR3nt: TGTGCCAGCAGCTTACGGGCTAGCGCTTACAATGAGCAGTTCTTC
CDR3aa: CASSLRASAYNEQFF

j_gene: TRBJ1-4
v_gene: TRBV28
len: 14
abundance: NA
d_gene: NA
CDR3nt: TGTGCCAGCAGTTTAACCGGGGGTGGTGAAAAACTGTTTTTT
CDR3aa: CASSLTGGGEKLFF

j_gene: TRBJ2-3
v_gene: TRBV7-3
len: 15
abundance: NA
d_gene: TRBD2
CDR3nt: TGTGCCAGCAGCTTCCGGGGGGAAAGCACAGATACGCAGTATTTT
CDR3aa: CASSFRGESTDTQYF

j_gene: TRBJ1-1
v_gene: TRBV7-2
len: 13
abundance: many
d_gene: NA
CDR3nt: TGTGCCAGCGCCGCGGGGGGGAACACTGAAGCTTTCTTT
CDR3aa: CASAAGGNTEAFF

j_gene: TRBJ1-2
v_gene: TRBV5-4
len: 14
abundance: NA
d_gene: NA
CDR3nt: TGTGCCAGCAGCTTGAGGAAAGAGGGAGAAGGCTACACCTTC
CDR3aa: CASSLRKEGEGYTF

j_gene: TRBJ2-3
v_gene: TRBV29-1
len: 12
abundance: NA
d_gene: TRBD2
CDR3nt: TGCAGCGTTTCTAGCGGAGCAGATACGCAGTATTTT
CDR3aa: CSVSSGADTQYF

j_gene: TRBJ2-3
v_gene: TRBV6-6
len: 15
abundance: NA
d_gene: TRBD2
CDR3nt: TGTGCCAGCAGTCCTCAGCGGGAGAAGTCAGATACGCAGTATTTT
CDR3aa: CASSPQREKSDTQYF

j_gene: TRBJ2-1
v_gene: TRBV7-2
len: 16
abundance: NA
d_gene: TRBD2
CDR3nt: TGTGCCAGCAGCTTAATAAGCGGGAGGGCCTACAATGAGCAGTTCTTC
CDR3aa: CASSLISGRAYNEQFF

j_gene: TRBJ1-1
v_gene: TRBV4-1
len: 15
abundance: NA
d_gene: TRBD1
CDR3nt: TGCGCCAGCAGTCTGGACAGGCCTTTTCACACTGAAGCTTTCTTT
CDR3aa: CASSLDRPFHTEAFF

j_gene: TRBJ1-5
v_gene: TRBV28
len: 15
abundance: NA
d_gene: NA
CDR3nt: TGTGCCAGCAGTTTCGCCGGGGGAGCCAATCAGCCCCAGCATTTT
CDR3aa: CASSFAGGANQPQHF

j_gene: TRBJ2-1
v_gene: TRBV7-2
len: 17
abundance: NA
d_gene: TRBD1
CDR3nt: TGTGCCAGCAGGAGACCCCGTTGGGGACAGGGCTACAATGAGCAGTTCTTC
CDR3aa: CASRRPRWGQGYNEQFF

j_gene: TRBJ2-5
v_gene: TRBV2
len: 11
abundance: NA
d_gene: TRBD1
CDR3nt: TGTGCCAGCAGTGGCGGACAGGCCCAGTACTTC
CDR3aa: CASSGGQAQYF

j_gene: TRBJ1-5
v_gene: TRBV2
len: 12
abundance: NA
d_gene: NA
CDR3nt: TGTGCCAGCAGTACGGGGAATCAGCCCCAGCATTTT
CDR3aa: CASSTGNQPQHF

j_gene: TRBJ1-1
v_gene: TRBV7-6
len: 14
abundance: NA
d_gene: NA
CDR3nt: TGTGCCAGCAGCTTAAAGGGGGAGAACACTGAAGCTTTCTTT
CDR3aa: CASSLKGENTEAFF

j_gene: TRBJ1-1
v_gene: TRBV29-1
len: 14
abundance: NA
d_gene: TRBD1
CDR3nt: TGCAGCGTTGCGGAAGGGACAGGGAACACTGAAGCTTTCTTT
CDR3aa: CSVAEGTGNTEAFF

j_gene: TRBJ1-1
v_gene: TRBV2
len: 12
abundance: once
d_gene: NA
CDR3nt: TGTGCCAGCGGAGGAACGAACACTGAAGCTTTCTTT
CDR3aa: CASGGTNTEAFF

j_gene: TRBJ2-3
v_gene: TRBV6-1
len: 16
abundance: once
d_gene: NA
CDR3nt: TGTGCCAGCAGTGAAAGGGCAGGGTCTAGCACAGATACGCAGTATTTT
CDR3aa: CASSERAGSSTDTQYF

j_gene: TRBJ2-4
v_gene: TRBV19
len: 11
abundance: once
d_gene: NA
CDR3nt: TGTGCCAGTAGTATCGGGGGCATTCAGTACTTC
CDR3aa: CASSIGGIQYF

j_gene: TRBJ1-1
v_gene: TRBV2
len: 13
abundance: NA
d_gene: TRBD1
CDR3nt: TGTGCCAGCAGTCCGGACAGGGAGCGTGAAGCTTTCTTT
CDR3aa: CASSPDREREAFF

j_gene: TRBJ1-1
v_gene: TRBV28
len: 13
abundance: NA
d_gene: NA
CDR3nt: TGTGCCAGCACCAGCGACCGGAACACTGAAGCTTTCTTT
CDR3aa: CASTSDRNTEAFF

j_gene: TRBJ2-2
v_gene: TRBV7-3
len: 16
abundance: NA
d_gene: NA
CDR3nt: TGTGCCAGCAGCTCCCAGCGGATCCGGAACACCGGGGAGCTGTTTTTT
CDR3aa: CASSSQRIRNTGELFF